The source of this TCR beta chain is a study of T-cell reconstitution after alpha-beta-depleted transplantation in children. Study results and limitations: Day-60 TCRbeta diversity that was high in some patients was derived from surviving recipient T cells and thymic progenitors. One year post-transplant, T-cell counts and diversity were largely derived from T cells produced anew. Expanded graft clones numbering several hundred reportedly gave rise to alpha-beta T cells about two months after transplant.

Preparation of the TCRbeta library involved a method that used unique molecular identifiers. TCRdb itself ran the PCR reads through MiXCR, one entry per CDR3 protein. The sample has over 150,000 distinct CDR3 sequences; just under 6.5% are singletons. Germline values: CDR1 MDHEN, CDR2 SYDVKM. V was clipped by 7 bases and J by 7 bases; unmatched bases: 6. The CDR3 spans 14 residues. In this sample, this clonotype turned up many times. Its antigen is not known. The clonotype comes from a girl under two years old with combined immunodeficiency, due to receive a stem cell transplant. The chain couples TRBV28 to TRBJ2-1; 11 nucleotides line up with TRBD2. The input for sequencing was PBMCs, taken before TCRalphabeta/CD19-depleted stem cell transplant. The CDR3 is CASTSGTSGNEQFF. CDR3 DNA: TGTGCCAGCACCTCGGGGACTAGCGGAAATGAGCAGTTCTTC.